The next 16 T cell receptor beta chains were all read from a single sample in a study of blood T cell repertoires in COVID-19. Measured with immunoSEQ multiplex PCR; TCRdb has only the in-frame clones, and not every one. This table has 65,000 to 90,000 clones, around 79% appearing once. Sequencing was carried out using peripheral blood. The receptors here all came from a man between 60 and 70 years old with active or convalescent COVID-19.

The genes are TRBV28 and TRBJ1-1, with D possibly being TRBD1 (6 bases). Germline CDR1 MDHEN, CDR2 SYDVKM. V was clipped by 3 bases and J by 6 bases, with 14 bases between them. The CDR3 is 14 amino acids. The CDR3 sequence is CASSLGRGPAEAFF. The CDR3, as DNA: TGTGCCAGCAGTTTGGGCAGGGGTCCCGCTGAAGCTTTCTTT. Complete variable domain (other parts from reference TRBV28 and TRBJ1-1): DVKVTQSSRYLVKRTGEKVFLECVQDMDHENMFWYRQDPGLGLRLIYFSYDVKMKEKGDIPEGYSVSREKKERFSLILESASTNQTSMYLCASSLGRGPAEAFFGQGTRLTVV.

This chain joins TRBV5-6 and TRBJ1-6; tentatively, D is TRBD1 (5 bases). Per germline, CDR1 SGHDT and CDR2 YYEEEE. CDR3 size: 16 residues. V was clipped by 0 bases and J by 10 bases, with 17 bases between them. This chain's CDR3 is CASSLGLGPGASPLHF. In DNA, the CDR3 is TGTGCCAGCAGCTTGGGTTTGGGGCCGGGAGCCTCACCCCTCCACTTT. Full variable domain (missing parts from reference TRBV5-6 and TRBJ1-6): DAGVTQSPTHLIKTRGQQVTLRCSPKSGHDTVSWYQQALGQGPQFIFQYYEEEERQRGNFPDRFSGHQFPNYSSELNVNALLLGDSALYLCASSLGLGPGASPLHFGNGTRLTVT.

The chain carries TRBV24-1 and TRBJ1-2; 7 bases line up with TRBD1. The germline CDR1 and CDR2 sequences are KGHDR and SFDVKD. The CDR3 is 17 amino acids. The V segment lost 4 bases and the J segment 0 bases; nucleotides outside the gene matches: 10. CDR3 protein: CATSEGPGQSTNYGYTF. In DNA, the CDR3 is TGTGCCACCAGTGAGGGGCCGGGACAGAGCACTAACTATGGCTACACCTTC.

The chain joins TRBV21-1 to TRBJ1-3; TRBD1, the D gene given by the table, was not confirmed from the DNA. TRBV21-1 constitutes a pseudogene. This CDR3 has 14 residues. CDR3 sequence (DNA): TGTGCCAGCAGCGAGGGACATCCTGAAAACACCATATATTTT. It specifies CASSEGHPENTIYF.

The V gene is TRBV30, the J gene TRBJ1-1, with D possibly matching TRBD1 (6 bases). Deletions cut 7 bases from V and 5 bases from J, with 14 bases between. This CDR3 comprises 12 residues. Per germline, CDR1 GTSNPN and CDR2 SVGIG (reference sequence). CDR3 DNA sequence: TGTGCCTCCAGGGGATGGGATACTGAAGCTTTCTTT. This codes for CASRGWDTEAFF.

The chain carries TRBV5-1 and TRBJ2-7, with TRBD1 matching over 8 bases. Germline CDR1 is SGHRS and CDR2 is YFSETQ. The CDR3 covers 13 residues. Trimming took 8 bases from V and 1 from J; bases not matched to a gene: 5. The CDR3, as DNA: TGCGCCAGTGGGACAGGTTCTTCCTACGAGCAGTACTTC. Translating it yields CASGTGSSYEQYF.

The rearrangement links TRBV3-1 (or the pseudogene TRBV3-2) to TRBJ1-2, with D possibly TRBD1 on 6 matching bases. V dropped 8 bases and J dropped 2 bases, with 12 bases sitting between them. The CDR3 has 13 amino acids. CDR1 is LGHDT and CDR2 is YNNKEL in the germline V gene (reference sequence). CDR3 amino acids: CASRQAPNYGYTF. CDR3 coding DNA: TGTGCCAGCCGACAGGCGCCGAACTATGGCTACACCTTC.

This clone was detected once. The J gene is TRBJ2-1, the V gene TRBV7-3, with D unresolved. V was shortened by 3 bases and J by 0 bases, with 6 bases between the two germline ends. Germline V lookup: CDR1 SGHTA, CDR2 FQGTGA. This CDR3 comprises 14 residues. CDR3 DNA: TGTGCCAGCAGCTTGCTAAGCTCCTACAATGAGCAGTTCTTC. The encoded protein is CASSLLSSYNEQFF. The whole variable domain, filled in from reference TRBV7-3 and TRBJ2-1, reads GAGVSQTPSNKVTEKGKYVELRCDPISGHTALYWYRQSLGQGPEFLIYFQGTGAADDSGLPNDRFFAVRPEGSVSTLKIQRTERGDSAVYLCASSLLSSYNEQFFGPGTRLTVL.

The chain couples TRBV13 to TRBJ1-5; no clear D. V was pared by 0 bases and J by 5 bases, with 5 bases between. There are 13 residues in the CDR3. CDR1 is PRHDT and CDR2 is FYEKMQ in the germline V gene (reference sequence). The CDR3 spells CASSLGEDQPQHF. CDR3 in DNA: TGTGCCAGCAGCTTAGGCGAGGATCAGCCCCAGCATTTT.

The genes are TRBV7-8 and TRBJ2-1; the D gene is possibly TRBD1 (6 bases). The CDR3 has 14 residues. Trimming pared 6 bases from V and 4 bases from J, leaving 13 bases between. From germline, CDR1 is SGHVS and CDR2 FQNEAQ. The CDR3 sequence is CASRPRGEYNEQFF. The DNA of the CDR3 is TGTGCCAGCAGGCCCAGGGGAGAATACAATGAGCAGTTCTTC.

The rearrangement links TRBV5-4 to TRBJ1-1, with 8 bases lining up with TRBD1. After removal of 3 bases from V and 1 base from J, the junction contained 8 bases not matched to a gene. Germline CDR1 reads SGHNT; CDR2 reads YYREEE (reference sequence). The CDR3 is 16 amino acids. CDR3 bases: TGTGCCAGCAGCTCGAAGACAGGGGCAAGGAACACTGAAGCTTTCTTT. It yields the protein CASSSKTGARNTEAFF.

This rearrangement joins TRBV6-5 to TRBJ1-6; D is unclear. Trimming cost V 7 bases and J 8 bases, with 15 bases left between them. The CDR3 is made up of 14 amino acids. CDR1 is MNHEY, CDR2 SVGAGI, per germline. CDR3 protein: CASTLRRAHSPLHF. CDR3 in DNA: TGTGCCAGCACCCTAAGGAGGGCTCATTCACCCCTCCACTTT.

This clone was seen a handful of times. The chain recombines TRBV5-1 with TRBJ1-6; D may be TRBD1 (6 bases). Germline CDR1 and CDR2: SGHRS and YFSETQ. The V end was cut by 0 bases, the J end by 8 bases, with 18 bases between. This CDR3 comprises 17 residues. The CDR3 here is CASSLGLQGRIDSPLHF. As DNA, the CDR3 is TGCGCCAGCAGCTTGGGCCTCCAGGGGAGAATAGATTCACCCCTCCACTTT. Looking up the rest from reference TRBV5-1 and TRBJ1-6 gives the full variable domain: KAGVTQTPRYLIKTRGQQVTLSCSPISGHRSVSWYQQTPGQGLQFLFEYFSETQRNKGNFPGRFSGRQFSNSRSEMNVSTLELGDSALYLCASSLGLQGRIDSPLHFGNGTRLTVT.

J is TRBJ1-6 and V is TRBV2; D is ambiguous. Trimming shortened V by 3 bases and J by 9 bases, and 12 bases separated the two germline ends. The germline V gene has CDR1 SNHLY and CDR2 FYNNEI. This CDR3 is built from 14 residues. This chain's CDR3 is CASSEFGSGSPLHF. CDR3 nucleotides: TGTGCCAGCAGTGAGTTCGGTTCGGGTTCACCCCTCCACTTT.

The rearrangement links TRBV21-1 to TRBJ2-5; the DNA was not compared with TRBD1, the D call given in the table. TRBV21-1 is annotated as a pseudogene. There are 17 residues in the CDR3. CDR3 bases: TGTGCCAGCAGCAAGAAGAAGGGGGATATGTACCAAGAGACCCAGTACTTC. It is translated as CASSKKKGDMYQETQYF.

The genes are TRBV28 and TRBJ1-1; possible D gene TRBD1, 6 bases. The CDR3 runs to 12 residues. The V end was cut by 8 bases, the J end by 2 bases, with 9 bases between. CDR1 is MDHEN and CDR2 is SYDVKM in the germline V gene. CDR3: CASGRGNTEAFF. Here the CDR3 DNA reads TGTGCCAGCGGCAGGGGTAACACTGAAGCTTTCTTT. The entire variable domain, with the rest obtained from reference TRBV28 and TRBJ1-1, is as follows: DVKVTQSSRYLVKRTGEKVFLECVQDMDHENMFWYRQDPGLGLRLIYFSYDVKMKEKGDIPEGYSVSREKKERFSLILESASTNQTSMYLCASGRGNTEAFFGQGTRLTVV.